This T cell receptor (beta chain) was captured in a study of response to subunit inactivated influenza vaccine. The CDR3 has 16 amino acids. V was cut by 0 bases and J by 1 base, with 13 bases left in between. The V gene's germline CDR1 is LGHDT and CDR2 YNNKEL (reference sequence). From the RT-PCR reads, TCRdb called clonotypes with MiXCR, one entry per CDR3 protein. The sample has hundreds of thousands of distinct CDR3 sequences, roughly 25% seen once. This TCR derives from a man aged 45-65 years who received an inactivated influenza vaccine. The sequencing used CD4+ T cells sorted from PBMCs, collected 5 days after vaccination. V usage is TRBV3-1 and J usage is TRBJ2-7; tentative D call: TRBD2 (6 bases). CDR3 in DNA: TGTGCCAGCAGCCAAGATTGGGGGGTTGGGTCCTACGAGCAGTACTTC. Amino acids: CASSQDWGVGSYEQYF.